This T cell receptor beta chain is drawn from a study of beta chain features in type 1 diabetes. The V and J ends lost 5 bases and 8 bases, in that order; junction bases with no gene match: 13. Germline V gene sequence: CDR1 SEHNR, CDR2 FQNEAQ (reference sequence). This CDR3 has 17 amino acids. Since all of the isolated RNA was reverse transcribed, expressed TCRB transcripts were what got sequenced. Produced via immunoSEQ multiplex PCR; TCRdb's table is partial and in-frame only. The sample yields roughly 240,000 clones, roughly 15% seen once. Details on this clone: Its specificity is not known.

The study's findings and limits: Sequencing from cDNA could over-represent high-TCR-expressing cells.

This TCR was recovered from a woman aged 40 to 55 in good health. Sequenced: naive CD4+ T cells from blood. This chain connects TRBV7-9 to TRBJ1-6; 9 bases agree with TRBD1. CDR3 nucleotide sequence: TGTGCCAGCAGCCTCATTACGGACAGGGGATACCATTCACCCCTCCACTTT. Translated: CASSLITDRGYHSPLHF. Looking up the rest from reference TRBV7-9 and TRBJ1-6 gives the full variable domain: DTGVSQNPRHKITKRGQNVTFRCDPISEHNRLYWYRQTLGQGPEFLTYFQNEAQLEKSRLLSDRFSAERPKGSFSTLEIQRTEQGDSAMYLCASSLITDRGYHSPLHFGNGTRLTVT.